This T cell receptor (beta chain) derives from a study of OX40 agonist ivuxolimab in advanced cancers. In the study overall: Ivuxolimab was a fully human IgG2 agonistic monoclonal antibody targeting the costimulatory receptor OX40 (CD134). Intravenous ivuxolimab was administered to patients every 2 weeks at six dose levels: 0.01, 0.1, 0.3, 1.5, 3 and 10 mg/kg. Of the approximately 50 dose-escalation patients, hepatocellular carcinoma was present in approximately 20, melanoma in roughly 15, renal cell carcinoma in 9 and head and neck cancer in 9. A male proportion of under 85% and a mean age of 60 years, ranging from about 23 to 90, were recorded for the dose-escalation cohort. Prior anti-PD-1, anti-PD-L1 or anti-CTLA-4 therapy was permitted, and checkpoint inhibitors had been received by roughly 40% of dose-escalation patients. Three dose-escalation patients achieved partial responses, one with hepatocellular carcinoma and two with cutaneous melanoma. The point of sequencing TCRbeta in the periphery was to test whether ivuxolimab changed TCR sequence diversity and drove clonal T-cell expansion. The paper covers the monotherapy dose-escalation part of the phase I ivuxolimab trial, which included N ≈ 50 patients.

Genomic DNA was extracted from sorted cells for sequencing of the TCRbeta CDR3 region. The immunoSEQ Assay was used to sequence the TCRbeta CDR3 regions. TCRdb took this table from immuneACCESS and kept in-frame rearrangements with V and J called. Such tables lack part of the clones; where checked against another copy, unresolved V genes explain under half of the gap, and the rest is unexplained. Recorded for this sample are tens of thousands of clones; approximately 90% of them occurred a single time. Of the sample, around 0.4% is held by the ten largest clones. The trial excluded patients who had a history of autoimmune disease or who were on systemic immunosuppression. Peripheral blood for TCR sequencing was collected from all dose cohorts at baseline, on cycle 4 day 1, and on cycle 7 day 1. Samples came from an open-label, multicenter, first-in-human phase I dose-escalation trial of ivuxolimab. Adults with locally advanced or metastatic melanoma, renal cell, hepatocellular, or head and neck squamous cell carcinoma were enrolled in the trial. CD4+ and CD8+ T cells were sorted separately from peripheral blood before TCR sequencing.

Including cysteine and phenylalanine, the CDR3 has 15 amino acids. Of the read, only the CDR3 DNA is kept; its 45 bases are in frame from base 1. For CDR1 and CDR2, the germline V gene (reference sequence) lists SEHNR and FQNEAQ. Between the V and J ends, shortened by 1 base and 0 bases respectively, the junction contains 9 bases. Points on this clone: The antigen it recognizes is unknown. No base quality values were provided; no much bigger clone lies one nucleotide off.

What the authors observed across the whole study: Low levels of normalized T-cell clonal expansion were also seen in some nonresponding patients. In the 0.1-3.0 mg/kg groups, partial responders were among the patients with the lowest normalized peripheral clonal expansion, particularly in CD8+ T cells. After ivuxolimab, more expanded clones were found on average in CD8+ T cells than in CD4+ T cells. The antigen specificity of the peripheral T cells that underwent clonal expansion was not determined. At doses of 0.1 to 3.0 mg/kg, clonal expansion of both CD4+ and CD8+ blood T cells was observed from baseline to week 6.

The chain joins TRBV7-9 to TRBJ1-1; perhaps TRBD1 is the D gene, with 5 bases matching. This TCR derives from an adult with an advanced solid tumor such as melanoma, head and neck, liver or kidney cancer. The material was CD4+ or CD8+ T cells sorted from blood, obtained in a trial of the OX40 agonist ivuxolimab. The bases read TGTGCCAGCAGCTTAGAGGGGTTCTTGAACACTGAAGCTTTCTTT. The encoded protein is CASSLEGFLNTEAFF.